This T cell receptor (beta chain) was identified in a study of beta chain features in type 1 diabetes. On the study more broadly: Regarding age, gender and cell yields, patients proved similar to healthy donors.

With respect to this clone: Its cognate antigen is unknown.

Expressed TCRB transcripts were sequenced because the entire RNA isolate underwent reverse transcription. TCRdb keeps only in-frame clones here, not all; method: immunoSEQ multiplex PCR. The sample shows 600,000 to 750,000 clones, 9.5% to 15% of them seen only once. The germline CDR1 and CDR2 sequences are MNHNS and SASEGT. Losses at the gene ends were 3 bases for V and 3 bases for J; bases not matched to a gene: 3. The CDR3 sequence is 15 residues long. Every donor provided one heparinised blood draw, which averaged approximately 100 mL. Using CD45RO/CCR7/CD25/CD127/CD95/CD27, CD4+ naive, central memory, regulatory and stem cell-like memory cells were sorted. Study-level points and caveats: Shortening of TCRB CDR3s, moderate but significant, appeared in all four CD4+ subsets of Type 1 diabetes patients. For type 1 diabetes patients, VDJ junctions showed fewer insertions and more deletions.

The clonotype comes from a man between 25 and 39 years old with type 1 diabetes. This rearrangement joins TRBV6-1 to TRBJ2-1; 9 bases map to TRBD1. The sequenced material came from naive CD4+ T cells from blood. This chain's CDR3 is CASSDRDRDYNEQFF. In DNA form, the CDR3 reads TGTGCCAGCAGTGACCGGGACAGGGACTACAATGAGCAGTTCTTC.